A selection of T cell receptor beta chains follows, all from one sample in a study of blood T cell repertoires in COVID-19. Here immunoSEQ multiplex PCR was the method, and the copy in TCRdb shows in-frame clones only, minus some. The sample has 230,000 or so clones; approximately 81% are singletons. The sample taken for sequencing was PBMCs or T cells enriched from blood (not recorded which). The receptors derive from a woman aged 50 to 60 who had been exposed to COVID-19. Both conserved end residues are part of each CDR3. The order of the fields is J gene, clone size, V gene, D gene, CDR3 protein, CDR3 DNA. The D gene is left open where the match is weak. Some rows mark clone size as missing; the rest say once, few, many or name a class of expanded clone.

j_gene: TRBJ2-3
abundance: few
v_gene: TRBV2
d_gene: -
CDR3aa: CASSLEAGADTQYF
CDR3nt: TGTGCCAGCAGTCTAGAGGCCGGCGCAGATACGCAGTATTTT

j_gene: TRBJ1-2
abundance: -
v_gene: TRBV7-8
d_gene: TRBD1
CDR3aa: CASSLERQGARVEGYTF
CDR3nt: TGTGCCAGCAGCTTAGAAAGACAGGGGGCGCGCGTAGAAGGCTACACCTTC

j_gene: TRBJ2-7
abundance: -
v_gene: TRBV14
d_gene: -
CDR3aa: CASSLPWTGAPGLAIEQYF
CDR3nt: TGTGCCAGCAGCCTCCCTTGGACAGGGGCTCCGGGACTAGCGATCGAGCAGTACTTC

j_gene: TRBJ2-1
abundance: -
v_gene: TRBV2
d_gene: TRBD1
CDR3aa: CASSEVPGGGKDEQFF
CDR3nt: TGTGCCAGCAGTGAAGTCCCAGGGGGCGGTAAGGATGAGCAGTTCTTC

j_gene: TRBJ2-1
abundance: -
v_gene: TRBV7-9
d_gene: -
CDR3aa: CASSFRAGVNEQFF
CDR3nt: TGTGCCAGCAGCTTTCGAGCGGGCGTAAATGAGCAGTTCTTC

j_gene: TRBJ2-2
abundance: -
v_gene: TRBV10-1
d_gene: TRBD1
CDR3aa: CASSEDRGFRNTGELFF
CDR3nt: TGCGCCAGCAGTGAGGACAGGGGGTTCCGGAACACCGGGGAGCTGTTTTTT

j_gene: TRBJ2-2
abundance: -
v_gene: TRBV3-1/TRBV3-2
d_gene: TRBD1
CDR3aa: CASSQQGANTGELFF
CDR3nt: TGTGCCAGCAGCCAACAGGGGGCTAACACCGGGGAGCTGTTTTTT

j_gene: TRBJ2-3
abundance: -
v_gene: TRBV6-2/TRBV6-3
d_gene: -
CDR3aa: CASSIPPDTQYF
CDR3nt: TGTGCCAGCAGTATCCCCCCGGATACGCAGTATTTT

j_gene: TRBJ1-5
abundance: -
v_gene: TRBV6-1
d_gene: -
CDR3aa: CASSEGAPGDQPQHF
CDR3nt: TGTGCCAGCAGTGAGGGGGCACCCGGGGACCAGCCCCAGCATTTT

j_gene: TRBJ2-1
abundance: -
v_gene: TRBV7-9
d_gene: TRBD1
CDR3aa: CASSGDRNNEQFF
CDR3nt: TGTGCCAGCAGCGGGGACAGGAACAATGAGCAGTTCTTC

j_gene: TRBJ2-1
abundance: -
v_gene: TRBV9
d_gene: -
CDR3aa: CASSPAGYNEQFF
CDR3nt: TGTGCCAGCAGCCCCGCGGGCTACAATGAGCAGTTCTTC

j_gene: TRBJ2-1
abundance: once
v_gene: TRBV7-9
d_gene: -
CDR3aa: CASSSPPGYNEQFF
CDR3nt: TGTGCCAGCAGCTCACCCCCCGGGTACAATGAGCAGTTCTTC

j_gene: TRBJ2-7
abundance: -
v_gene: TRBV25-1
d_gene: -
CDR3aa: CASSDIGGSSYEQYF
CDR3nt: TGTGCCAGCAGTGATATTGGCGGTAGCTCCTACGAGCAGTACTTC

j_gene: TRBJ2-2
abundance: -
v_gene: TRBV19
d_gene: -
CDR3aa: CASSMEANTGELFF
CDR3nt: TGTGCCAGTAGTATGGAGGCGAACACCGGGGAGCTGTTTTTT

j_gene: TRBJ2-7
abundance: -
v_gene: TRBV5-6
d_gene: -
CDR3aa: CASSPTVSNEQYF
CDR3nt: TGTGCCAGCAGCCCCACCGTCTCTAACGAGCAGTACTTC

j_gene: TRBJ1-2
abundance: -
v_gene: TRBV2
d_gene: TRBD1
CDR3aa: CASIYETGEIDGYTF
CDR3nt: TGTGCCAGCATTTACGAGACAGGGGAAATTGATGGCTACACCTTC

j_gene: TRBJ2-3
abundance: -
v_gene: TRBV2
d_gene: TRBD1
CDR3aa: CASILGTGLDTQYF
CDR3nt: TGTGCCAGCATACTCGGGACAGGTCTAGATACGCAGTATTTT

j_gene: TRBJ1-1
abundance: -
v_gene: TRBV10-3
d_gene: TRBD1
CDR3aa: CAISEVPTGENGEAFF
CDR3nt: TGTGCCATCAGTGAGGTCCCGACAGGGGAGAACGGTGAAGCTTTCTTT

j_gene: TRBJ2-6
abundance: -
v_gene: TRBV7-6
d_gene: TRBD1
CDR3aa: CASSVGQGGSGANVLTF
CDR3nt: TGTGCCAGCAGCGTGGGACAGGGAGGCTCTGGGGCCAACGTCCTGACTTTC

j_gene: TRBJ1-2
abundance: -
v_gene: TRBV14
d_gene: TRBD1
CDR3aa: CASKGDSPHYGYTF
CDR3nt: TGTGCCAGCAAGGGGGACAGCCCTCACTATGGCTACACCTTC

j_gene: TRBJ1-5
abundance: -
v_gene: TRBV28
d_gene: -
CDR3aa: CASSPSQGLSSNQPQHF
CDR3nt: TGTGCCAGCAGTCCCTCGCAGGGGCTATCCAGCAATCAGCCCCAGCATTTT

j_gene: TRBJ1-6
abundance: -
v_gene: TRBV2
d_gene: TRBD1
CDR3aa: CASSQDRRGSPLHF
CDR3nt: TGTGCCAGCAGTCAGGACAGGCGGGGTTCACCCCTCCACTTT

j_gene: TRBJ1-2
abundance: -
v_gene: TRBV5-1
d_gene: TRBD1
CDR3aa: CASSREGTDGYTF
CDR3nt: TGCGCCAGCAGCCGCGAGGGGACAGATGGCTACACCTTC

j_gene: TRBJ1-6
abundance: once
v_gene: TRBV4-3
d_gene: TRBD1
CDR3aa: CASSQGMDRANSPLHF
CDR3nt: TGCGCCAGCAGCCAAGGGATGGACAGGGCGAATTCACCCCTCCACTTT